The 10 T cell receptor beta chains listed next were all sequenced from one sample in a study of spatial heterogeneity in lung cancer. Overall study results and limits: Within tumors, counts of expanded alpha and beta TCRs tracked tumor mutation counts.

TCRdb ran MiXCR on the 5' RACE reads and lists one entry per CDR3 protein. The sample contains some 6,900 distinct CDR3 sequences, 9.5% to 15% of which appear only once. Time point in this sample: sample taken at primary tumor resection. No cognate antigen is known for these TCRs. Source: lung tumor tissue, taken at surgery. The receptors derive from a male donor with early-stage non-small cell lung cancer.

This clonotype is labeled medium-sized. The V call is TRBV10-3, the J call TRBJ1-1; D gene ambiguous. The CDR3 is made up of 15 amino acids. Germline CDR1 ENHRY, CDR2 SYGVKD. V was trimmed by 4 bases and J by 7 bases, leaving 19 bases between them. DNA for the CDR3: TGTGCCATCAGTGGGGCATCCCGAGCTAAGGGTGAAGCTTTCTTT. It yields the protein CAISGASRAKGEAFF.

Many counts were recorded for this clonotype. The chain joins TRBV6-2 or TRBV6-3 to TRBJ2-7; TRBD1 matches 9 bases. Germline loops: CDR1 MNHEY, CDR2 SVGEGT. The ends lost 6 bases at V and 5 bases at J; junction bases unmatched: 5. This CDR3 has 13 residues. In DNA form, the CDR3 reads TGTGCCAGCAGCCGACAGGGGGTACACGAGCAGTACTTC. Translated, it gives CASSRQGVHEQYF.

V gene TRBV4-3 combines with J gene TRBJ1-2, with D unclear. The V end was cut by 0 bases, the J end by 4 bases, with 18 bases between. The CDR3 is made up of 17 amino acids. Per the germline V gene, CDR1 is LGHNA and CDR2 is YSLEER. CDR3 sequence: CASSQDKPRRGGYGYTF. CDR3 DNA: TGCGCCAGCAGCCAAGATAAGCCCCGCCGAGGAGGCTATGGCTACACCTTC.

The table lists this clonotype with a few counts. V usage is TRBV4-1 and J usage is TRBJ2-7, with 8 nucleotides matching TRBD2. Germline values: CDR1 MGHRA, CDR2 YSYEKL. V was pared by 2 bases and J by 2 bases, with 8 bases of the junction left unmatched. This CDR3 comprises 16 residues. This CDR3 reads CASSQQYTGGPYEQYF. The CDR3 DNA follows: TGCGCCAGCAGCCAACAATATACGGGAGGGCCCTACGAGCAGTACTTC.

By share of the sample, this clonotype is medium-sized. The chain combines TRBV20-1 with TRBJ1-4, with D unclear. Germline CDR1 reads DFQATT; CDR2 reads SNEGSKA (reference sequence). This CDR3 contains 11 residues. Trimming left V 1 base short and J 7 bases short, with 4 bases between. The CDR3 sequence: CSARVGEKLFF. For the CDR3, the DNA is TGCAGTGCTAGAGTGGGTGAAAAACTGTTTTTT.

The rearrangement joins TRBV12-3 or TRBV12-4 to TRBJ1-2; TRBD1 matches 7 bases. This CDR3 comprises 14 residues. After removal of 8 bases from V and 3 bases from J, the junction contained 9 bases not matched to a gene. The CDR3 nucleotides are TGTGCCAGCTCCCCCTTCAGGGGGGACTATGGCTACACCTTC. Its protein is CASSPFRGDYGYTF.

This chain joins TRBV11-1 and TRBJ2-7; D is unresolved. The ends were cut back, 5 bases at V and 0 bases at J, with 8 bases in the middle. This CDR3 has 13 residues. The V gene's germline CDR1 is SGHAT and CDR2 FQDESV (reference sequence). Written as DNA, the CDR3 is TGTGCCAGCAGCCTACAGAGCTCCTACGAGCAGTACTTC. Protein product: CASSLQSSYEQYF.

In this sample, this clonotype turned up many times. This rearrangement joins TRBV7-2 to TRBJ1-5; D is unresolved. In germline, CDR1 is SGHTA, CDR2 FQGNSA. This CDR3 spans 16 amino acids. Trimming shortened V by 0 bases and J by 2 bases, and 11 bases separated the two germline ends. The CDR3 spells CASSLAGMGGNQPQHF. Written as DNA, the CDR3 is TGTGCCAGCAGCTTAGCGGGGATGGGCGGCAATCAGCCCCAGCATTTT.

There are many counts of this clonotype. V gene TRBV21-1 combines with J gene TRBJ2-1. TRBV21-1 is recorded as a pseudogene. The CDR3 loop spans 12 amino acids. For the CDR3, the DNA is TGTGCCAGCAGCGAGGTGGCTGGGGAGCAGTTCTTC. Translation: CASSEVAGEQFF.

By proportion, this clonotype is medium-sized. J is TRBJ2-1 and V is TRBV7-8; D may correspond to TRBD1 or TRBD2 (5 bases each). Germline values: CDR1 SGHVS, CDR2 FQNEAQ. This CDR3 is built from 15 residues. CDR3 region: CATSSRDRLYNEQFF. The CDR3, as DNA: TGTGCTACCAGCAGTCGGGACCGCTTGTACAATGAGCAGTTCTTC.